This note documents a single TCR beta chain sequence. The data originate from a study of cytomegalovirus exposure and HLA in healthy donors. Trimming left V 4 bases short and J 0 bases short, with 10 bases between. The germline V gene has CDR1 MNHNS and CDR2 SASEGT. The CDR3 runs 14 residues. Assay: immunoSEQ multiplex PCR; the TCRdb copy retains only in-frame clones and omits some. The repertoire holds 50,000 to 65,000 clones, with roughly 89% as singletons. The validation cohort, a group of 120 subjects, included the donors and was separate from the roughly 600-subject first cohort. This sequence joins TRBV6-1 and TRBJ2-7; D perhaps matches TRBD2 (5 bases). This sequence originates from a woman aged 18-29 years in good health and CMV-seropositive. Source material: PBMCs. The CDR3 region has the DNA TGTGCCAGCAGTGGGTTGAGGGACTCCTACGAGCAGTACTTC. Residues: CASSGLRDSYEQYF.